Each of the 31 T cell receptor beta chains below was sequenced from the same sample in a study of response to subunit inactivated influenza vaccine. TCRdb itself ran the RT-PCR reads through MiXCR, one entry per CDR3 protein. This table holds over 750,000 distinct CDR3 sequences, 21% found once. The sample in question was PBMCs from blood, obtained less than 6 days after vaccination. Every receptor here comes from a man between 45 and 60 years old who received an inactivated influenza vaccine.

The chain has TRBV14 and TRBJ2-5; D uncertain. V was clipped by 0 bases and J by 5 bases, with 13 bases between them. CDR3 length: 15 amino acids. The germline CDR1 and CDR2 sequences are SGHDN and FVKESK. CDR3 residues: CASSQEWGFGETQYF. CDR3 nucleotides: TGTGCCAGCAGCCAAGAGTGGGGTTTTGGGGAGACCCAGTACTTC. Together with reference TRBV14 and TRBJ2-5, the CDR3 gives the full variable domain: EAGVTQFPSHSVIEKGQTVTLRCDPISGHDNLYWYRRVMGKEIKFLLHFVKESKQDESGMPNNRFLAERTGGTYSTLKVQPAELEDSGVYFCASSQEWGFGETQYFGPGTRLLVL.

This clonotype was found a few times. The chain is built from TRBV7-9 and TRBJ2-6; no clear D. V dropped 0 bases and J dropped 5 bases, with 8 bases sitting between them. From germline, CDR1 is SEHNR and CDR2 FQNEAQ (reference sequence). CDR3 length equals 15 residues. The CDR3 coding sequence is TGTGCCAGCAGCTTAGCCCGCGGTCGGGCCAACGTCCTGACTTTC. This sequence encodes CASSLARGRANVLTF.

In this sample, this clonotype turned up a few times. The CDR3 sequence is CASSVALGTDTQYF. In DNA, the CDR3 is TGTGCCAGCAGCGTAGCTCTTGGCACAGATACGCAGTATTTT. The chain combines TRBV9 with TRBJ2-3; no definite D call. Trimming stripped 0 bases from V and 1 base from J, with 6 bases between. CDR1 SGDLS and CDR2 YYNGEE come from the germline V gene. CDR3 length: 14 amino acids.

This clonotype was counted between two and nine times. The chain links TRBV7-9 to TRBJ2-7; TRBD1 is a possible D gene (5 bases). Germline CDR1 SEHNR, CDR2 FQNEAQ (reference sequence). The CDR3 has 14 residues. Trimming cost V 1 base and J 6 bases, with 13 bases left between them. This CDR3 is CASSLVGAGPEQYF. CDR3 DNA: TGTGCCAGCAGCTTAGTAGGAGCAGGGCCCGAGCAGTACTTC.

The rearrangement links TRBV27 to TRBJ1-5, with D unresolved. V lost 6 bases to trimming and J lost 3 bases, with 15 bases between them. This CDR3 region has 15 residues. The V gene's germline CDR1 is MNHEY and CDR2 SMNVEV (reference sequence). This CDR3 reads CASRLAGKHNQPQHF. For the CDR3, the DNA is TGTGCCAGCAGACTCGCGGGGAAGCACAATCAGCCCCAGCATTTT.

The V and J genes are TRBV6-2 or TRBV6-3 and TRBJ2-5, with no clear D. The germline V gene has CDR1 MNHEY and CDR2 SVGEGT. Trimming removed 9 bases at V and 5 bases at J, with 25 bases between. The CDR3 covers 16 residues. This chain's CDR3 is CARTQRILPRLETQYF. As DNA, the CDR3 is TGTGCCAGAACGCAAAGGATATTGCCGAGGTTGGAGACCCAGTACTTC.

This clonotype was seen more than once but under ten times. This sequence joins TRBV7-9 and TRBJ2-5; the match to TRBD2 covers 7 bases. There are 13 residues in the CDR3. V shed 2 bases and J 4 bases; nucleotides not matched to a gene: 1. The germline V gene has CDR1 SEHNR and CDR2 FQNEAQ (reference sequence). For the CDR3, the DNA is TGTGCCAGCAGCTTAAGCGGGACAGAGACCCAGTACTTC. Its protein is CASSLSGTETQYF.

The chain joins TRBV7-2 to TRBJ2-2; D perhaps matches TRBD1 (6 bases). CDR1 is SGHTA and CDR2 is FQGNSA in the germline V gene. Trimming stripped 3 bases from V and 6 bases from J, with 11 bases between. The CDR3 spans 14 residues. The CDR3 loop reads CASSLDSFPGELFF. Here the CDR3 DNA reads TGTGCCAGCAGCTTGGACAGTTTTCCCGGGGAGCTGTTTTTT. The variable domain in full, completed from reference TRBV7-2 and TRBJ2-2, reads GAGVSQSPSNKVTEKGKDVELRCDPISGHTALYWYRQSLGQGLEFLIYFQGNSAPDKSGLPSDRFSAERTGGSVSTLTIQRTQQEDSAVYLCASSLDSFPGELFFGEGSRLTVL.

This clonotype was detected a few times. The rearrangement links TRBV14 to TRBJ2-5, with D uncertain. The CDR3 loop spans 13 amino acids. The germline V gene has CDR1 SGHDN and CDR2 FVKESK. Trimming removed 4 bases at V and 7 bases at J, with 13 bases between. The CDR3 reads CASSLAAKGTQYF. As DNA, the CDR3 is TGTGCCAGCAGCCTAGCAGCCAAAGGGACCCAGTACTTC.

The chain is built from TRBV6-5 and TRBJ2-7; D is unclear. The CDR3 has 16 residues. V lost 0 bases, J lost 2 bases, and 14 bases lay in between. Germline CDR1 is MNHEY and CDR2 is SVGAGI. This CDR3 is CASSYSFRRSTYEQYF. The DNA of the CDR3 is TGTGCCAGCAGTTACTCGTTTAGACGCAGCACCTACGAGCAGTACTTC.

The V gene is TRBV3-1, the J gene TRBJ2-4, with 7 bases that match TRBD1. Trimming removed 3 bases from V and 0 bases from J; junction bases left unmatched: 5. From germline, CDR1 is LGHDT and CDR2 YNNKEL (reference sequence). The CDR3 covers 16 residues. The CDR3 bases are TGTGCCAGCAGCCACGGACAGGCGAGAGCCAAAAACATTCAGTACTTC. It codes for CASSHGQARAKNIQYF.

This clonotype came up a few times. The chain is built from TRBV6-1 and TRBJ1-5; 7 bases match TRBD1. The J segment lost 1 base and the V segment lost 6 bases, leaving 6 bases of the junction unmatched. Germline V lookup: CDR1 MNHNS, CDR2 SASEGT. The CDR3 has 15 amino acids. The CDR3 nucleotides are TGTGCCAGCAGGAAAAGGACAGGAAGCAATCAGCCCCAGCATTTT. Translation: CASRKRTGSNQPQHF.

In its sample, this clonotype was seen many times. The J gene is TRBJ2-1, the V gene TRBV5-6, with 12 nucleotides matching TRBD2. The ends lost 4 bases at V and 15 bases at J; junction bases unmatched: 14. The germline V gene has CDR1 SGHDT and CDR2 YYEEEE. The length of the CDR3 is 15 residues. This CDR3 reads CASSPLAGGKDMWFF. The CDR3 DNA is TGTGCCAGCAGCCCGCTAGCGGGAGGGAAGGACATGTGGTTCTTC.

The chain combines TRBV29-1 with TRBJ1-1; D remains ambiguous. The CDR3 loop spans 11 amino acids. V shed 3 bases and J shed 8 bases, with 10 bases lying between them. From germline, CDR1 is SQVTM and CDR2 ANQGSEA. For the CDR3, the DNA is TGCAGCGTTGATTCTGTTAGCGAAGCTTTCTTT. Translation: CSVDSVSEAFF.

This clonotype was observed at least ten times. The chain combines TRBV27 with TRBJ1-6; possible D gene TRBD1, 5 bases. Per the germline V gene, CDR1 is MNHEY and CDR2 is SMNVEV (reference sequence). V was shortened by 2 bases and J by 6 bases, with 11 bases between the two germline ends. CDR3 size: 15 residues. The CDR3 here is CASSLLGVGNSPLHF. The CDR3 DNA sequence: TGTGCCAGCAGTTTACTAGGGGTTGGTAATTCACCCCTCCACTTT.

This clonotype came up many times. This chain joins TRBV20-1 and TRBJ1-2; D is possibly TRBD1 (5 bases). Germline V gene lookup returns CDR1 DFQATT and CDR2 SNEGSKA (reference sequence). Trimming removed 5 bases from V and 1 base from J, with 8 bases in between. The CDR3 extends over 12 amino acids. This CDR3 is CSAGQGNYGYTF. In nucleotides, the CDR3 is TGCAGTGCTGGGCAGGGTAACTATGGCTACACCTTC.

The rearrangement joins TRBV20-1 to TRBJ2-7; D is unresolved. The length of the CDR3 is 12 residues. Trimming pared 0 bases from V and 1 base from J, leaving 4 bases between. Per germline, CDR1 DFQATT and CDR2 SNEGSKA (reference sequence). This CDR3 is CSARDFSYEQYF. In DNA, the CDR3 is TGCAGTGCTAGAGATTTTTCCTACGAGCAGTACTTC.

V and J are TRBV5-1 and TRBJ2-2, with 8 nucleotides matching TRBD1. The V gene end was trimmed by 4 bases and the J gene end by 6 bases; junction bases not matched to a gene: 8. The germline CDR1 and CDR2 sequences are SGHRS and YFSETQ. CDR3 length: 15 residues. Here the CDR3 reads CASSLRTDRAGELFF. The CDR3 DNA sequence: TGCGCCAGCAGCCTGAGGACGGACAGGGCCGGGGAGCTGTTTTTT.

The J gene is TRBJ2-7, the V gene TRBV3-1; perhaps TRBD2 as D (5 bases). This CDR3 contains 14 residues. The germline V gene encodes CDR1 LGHDT and CDR2 YNNKEL (reference sequence). Deletions cut 4 bases from V and 3 bases from J, with 13 bases between. This CDR3 is CASSPRGFHYEQYF. CDR3 in DNA: TGTGCCAGCAGCCCTCGCGGGTTTCACTACGAGCAGTACTTC.

The table lists this clonotype with a count of one. J is TRBJ2-1 and V is TRBV6-2 or TRBV6-3, with D possibly being TRBD2 (5 bases). Germline CDR1 reads MNHEY; CDR2 reads SVGEGT. The CDR3 runs 13 residues. V shed 2 bases and J shed 7 bases, with 9 bases lying between them. Here the CDR3 reads CASSYIAGNEQFF. The CDR3 coding sequence is TGTGCCAGCAGTTACATCGCGGGTAATGAGCAGTTCTTC.

The J gene is TRBJ2-2, the V gene TRBV29-1; weak D call: TRBD2 (6 bases). The ends were cut back, 7 bases at V and 4 bases at J, with 10 bases in the middle. Germline loops: CDR1 SQVTM, CDR2 ANQGSEA. The CDR3 is 12 residues long. In DNA, the CDR3 is TGCAGCGGATGGACTACCACCGGGGAGCTGTTTTTT. Its translation is CSGWTTTGELFF.

This clonotype showed up many times. This sequence joins TRBV27 and TRBJ2-1; D is unresolved. The ends were cut back, 3 bases at V and 2 bases at J, with 11 bases in the middle. CDR1 is MNHEY and CDR2 is SMNVEV in the germline V gene (reference sequence). The length of the CDR3 is 15 residues. CDR3 bases: TGTGCCAGCAGTTTTGTGGGCGGAACCTACAATGAGCAGTTCTTC. Translation gives CASSFVGGTYNEQFF.

This chain uses TRBV20-1 with TRBJ1-1, with TRBD1 matching over 7 bases. The V gene's germline CDR1 is DFQATT and CDR2 SNEGSKA (reference sequence). V shed 5 bases, J shed 1 base, and the junction held 7 bases outside the gene matches. The CDR3 sequence is 14 residues long. CDR3 nucleotides: TGCAGTGCTCCCCGGGACAGCCGGAACACTGAAGCTTTCTTT. Protein sequence: CSAPRDSRNTEAFF.

This clonotype has just a few counts. The chain links TRBV20-1 to TRBJ2-7; 9 bases map to TRBD1. The V segment lost 5 bases and the J segment 6 bases; nucleotides outside the gene matches: 14. This CDR3 contains 15 residues. Germline V gene lookup returns CDR1 DFQATT and CDR2 SNEGSKA (reference sequence). CDR3 coding DNA: TGCAGTGCTGACGTGGGACAGGGAAACGCCCTCGAGCAGTACTTC. This encodes CSADVGQGNALEQYF.

The CDR3 DNA reads TGTGCCAGCAGCTTCGTTGGGTCAGAGACCCAGTACTTC. This codes for CASSFVGSETQYF. V and J are TRBV5-6 and TRBJ2-5; D is ambiguous. The CDR3 contains 13 residues. Germline loops: CDR1 SGHDT, CDR2 YYEEEE. Trimming took off 2 bases at V and 4 bases at J, with 9 bases between the two ends.

Only a few counts were recorded for this clonotype. The chain carries TRBV5-8 and TRBJ2-7; maybe TRBD2 (6 bases). The germline gives CDR1 SGHTS, CDR2 YDEGEE. V lost 0 bases to trimming and J lost 6 bases, with 16 bases between them. The CDR3 totals 15 residues. CDR3 sequence reads: CASSLGGGGGSEQYF. The DNA of the CDR3 is TGTGCCAGCAGCTTGGGGGGAGGTGGAGGAAGCGAGCAGTACTTC.

On this clonotype itself: Relative to the germline gene, one junction end is altered; a read error may explain this. This chain links TRBV2 with TRBJ2-3, with D possibly being TRBD2 (5 bases). There are 18 residues in the CDR3. Looked up from germline, CDR1 is SNHLY and CDR2 is FYNNEI. DNA for the CDR3: TGTGCCCGCAGAAACCACGAGGGAGCGGCCATGACTCAAGATACGCAGTATTTT. Translated: CARRNHEGAAMTQDTQYF.

This clonotype was observed a few times. The chain's CDR3 is CSAVGLAGTDWNEQYF. CDR3 in DNA: TGCAGCGCCGTCGGCCTAGCGGGAACTGATTGGAACGAGCAGTACTTC. J is TRBJ2-7 and V is TRBV29-1; 9 bases line up with TRBD2. With 7 bases clipped from V and 5 bases from J, the junction kept 18 bases outside the gene matches. The CDR3 has 16 residues. CDR1 SQVTM and CDR2 ANQGSEA come from the germline V gene.

J is TRBJ2-7 and V is TRBV28; TRBD2 matches at 9 bases. The CDR3 has 15 residues. V shed 3 bases and J 5 bases; nucleotides not matched to a gene: 8. Per the germline V gene, CDR1 is MDHEN and CDR2 is SYDVKM. CDR3 nucleotides: TGTGCCAGCAGTTTGCTGGCGGGGGGGATCCACGAGCAGTACTTC. Its protein product is CASSLLAGGIHEQYF.

This clonotype has more than one count but fewer than ten. This chain links TRBV5-1 with TRBJ2-3, with 7 bases that match TRBD1. CDR1 is SGHRS, CDR2 YFSETQ, per germline. The CDR3 covers 16 residues. Unmatched junction bases numbered 9, after V lost 4 bases and J lost 1 base. CDR3 residues: CASSPGQVGGTDTQYF. Here the CDR3 DNA reads TGCGCCAGCAGCCCTGGACAGGTTGGGGGCACAGATACGCAGTATTTT.

This clonotype was seen repeatedly, ten times or more. The chain joins TRBV29-1 to TRBJ1-1, with a possible D match to TRBD1 (5 bases). V was shortened by 4 bases and J by 5 bases, with 11 bases between the two germline ends. The germline CDR1 and CDR2 sequences are SQVTM and ANQGSEA. This CDR3 comprises 12 residues. Written as DNA, the CDR3 is TGCAGCGTTGCTGGGCAGGGTACTGAAGCTTTCTTT. Its translation is CSVAGQGTEAFF.